A single sample is the source of the 3 T cell receptor beta chains below, sequenced in a study of post-analysis software for immune sequencing data. TCR beta libraries were prepared from cDNA with unique molecular identifiers. TCRdb re-called the PCR reads through MiXCR, storing one row per CDR3 protein. Here the sample spans more than 450,000 distinct CDR3 sequences, 34% being singletons. Study outcomes and limitations: TRBV segments more frequent in patients than in controls numbered roughly five and included TRBV5-6, TRBV5-1 and TRBV20-1.

For these receptors, no antigen is known. Sequencing used blood. Receptors were obtained from a girl aged 2-17 years with multiple sclerosis.

This CDR3 reads CASRRTAITDTQYF. Written as DNA, the CDR3 is TGTGCCAGCAGAAGGACAGCCATCACAGATACGCAGTATTTT. The chain carries TRBV12-3 or TRBV12-4 and TRBJ2-3; D perhaps matches TRBD1 (6 bases). V shed 6 bases and J shed 2 bases, with 12 bases lying between them. The CDR3 contains 14 residues.

The J gene is TRBJ2-2, the V gene TRBV7-3; the D gene is possibly TRBD1 (5 bases). Germline V lookup: CDR1 SGHTA, CDR2 FQGTGA. V gave up 3 bases and J gave up 6 bases, with 8 bases separating them. The CDR3 runs to 13 residues. CDR3 in DNA: TGTGCCAGCAGCTTTGACAGTTCCGGGGAGCTGTTTTTT. It yields the protein CASSFDSSGELFF. Full variable domain (missing parts from reference TRBV7-3 and TRBJ2-2): GAGVSQTPSNKVTEKGKYVELRCDPISGHTALYWYRQSLGQGPEFLIYFQGTGAADDSGLPNDRFFAVRPEGSVSTLKIQRTERGDSAVYLCASSFDSSGELFFGEGSRLTVL.

This clonotype was observed a few times. CDR3 sequence (DNA): TGTGCCAGCAGGCCTTCGACGGGTGGAAATGAGCAGTTCTTC. This codes for CASRPSTGGNEQFF. The chain recombines TRBV12-3 or TRBV12-4 with TRBJ2-1; D is uncertain. V was cut by 6 bases and J by 7 bases, with 16 bases left in between. The CDR3 consists of 14 residues.